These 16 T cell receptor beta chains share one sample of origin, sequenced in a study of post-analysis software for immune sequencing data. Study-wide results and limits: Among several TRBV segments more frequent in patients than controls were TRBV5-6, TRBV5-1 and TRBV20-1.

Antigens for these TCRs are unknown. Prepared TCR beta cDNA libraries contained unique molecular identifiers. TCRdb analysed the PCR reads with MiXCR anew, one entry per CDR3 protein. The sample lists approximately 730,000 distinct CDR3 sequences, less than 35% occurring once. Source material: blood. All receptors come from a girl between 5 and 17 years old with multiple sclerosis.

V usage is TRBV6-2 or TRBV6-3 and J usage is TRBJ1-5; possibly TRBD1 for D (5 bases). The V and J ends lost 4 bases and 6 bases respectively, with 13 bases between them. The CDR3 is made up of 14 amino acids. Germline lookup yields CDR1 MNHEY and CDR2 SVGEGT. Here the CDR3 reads CASSFRAGSQPQHF. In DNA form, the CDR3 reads TGTGCCAGCAGTTTCAGGGCGGGAAGTCAGCCCCAGCATTTT.

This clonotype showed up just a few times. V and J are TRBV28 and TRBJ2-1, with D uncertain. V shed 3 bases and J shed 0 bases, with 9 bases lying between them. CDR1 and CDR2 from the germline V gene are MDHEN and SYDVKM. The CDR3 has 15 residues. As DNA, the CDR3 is TGTGCCAGCAGTTTCCCGGGTACCTCCTACAATGAGCAGTTCTTC. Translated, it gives CASSFPGTSYNEQFF.

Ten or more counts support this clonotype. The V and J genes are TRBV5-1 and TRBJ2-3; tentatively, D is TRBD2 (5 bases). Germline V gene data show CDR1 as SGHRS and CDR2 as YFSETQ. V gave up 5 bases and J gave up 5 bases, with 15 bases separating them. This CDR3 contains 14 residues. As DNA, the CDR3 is TGCGCCAGCAGTTGGCGTCAGGCGGGAGATACGCAGTATTTT. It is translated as CASSWRQAGDTQYF.

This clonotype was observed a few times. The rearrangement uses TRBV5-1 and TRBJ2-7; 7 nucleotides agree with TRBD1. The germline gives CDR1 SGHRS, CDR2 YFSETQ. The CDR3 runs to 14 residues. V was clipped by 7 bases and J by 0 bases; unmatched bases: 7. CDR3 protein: CASGQDASSYEQYF. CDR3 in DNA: TGCGCCAGCGGACAGGACGCATCCTCCTACGAGCAGTACTTC.

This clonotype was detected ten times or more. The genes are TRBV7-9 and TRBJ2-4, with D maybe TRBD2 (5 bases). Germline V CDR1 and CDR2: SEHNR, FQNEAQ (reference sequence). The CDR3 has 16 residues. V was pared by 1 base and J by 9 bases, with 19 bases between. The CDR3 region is CASSLGIGLLGSIQYF. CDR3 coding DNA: TGTGCCAGCAGCTTAGGTATAGGGCTGTTGGGGAGCATTCAGTACTTC.

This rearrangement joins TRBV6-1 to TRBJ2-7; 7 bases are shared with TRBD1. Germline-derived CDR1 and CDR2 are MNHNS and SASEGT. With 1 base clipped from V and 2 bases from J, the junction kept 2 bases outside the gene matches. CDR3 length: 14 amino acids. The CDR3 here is CASSEGDSPYEQYF. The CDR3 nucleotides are TGTGCCAGCAGTGAAGGGGACAGCCCCTACGAGCAGTACTTC.

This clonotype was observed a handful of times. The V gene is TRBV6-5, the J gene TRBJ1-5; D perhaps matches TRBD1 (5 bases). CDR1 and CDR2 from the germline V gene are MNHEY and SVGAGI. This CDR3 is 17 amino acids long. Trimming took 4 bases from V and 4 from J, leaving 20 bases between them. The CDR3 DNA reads TGTGCCAGCAGTTCACTCCAGGGCCTAGTAGCAAATCAGCCCCAGCATTTT. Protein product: CASSSLQGLVANQPQHF.

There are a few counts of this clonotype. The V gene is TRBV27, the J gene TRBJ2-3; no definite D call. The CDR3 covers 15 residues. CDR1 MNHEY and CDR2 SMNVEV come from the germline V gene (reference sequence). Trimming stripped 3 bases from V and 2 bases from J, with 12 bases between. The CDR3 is CASSFFPRPTDTQYF. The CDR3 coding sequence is TGTGCCAGCAGTTTCTTCCCTCGGCCCACAGATACGCAGTATTTT.

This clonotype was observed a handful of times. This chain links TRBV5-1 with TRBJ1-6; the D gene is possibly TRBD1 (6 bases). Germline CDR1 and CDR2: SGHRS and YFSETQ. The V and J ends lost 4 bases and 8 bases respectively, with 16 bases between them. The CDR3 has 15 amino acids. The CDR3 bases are TGCGCCAGCAGCACTCAGGACAGCGCGGATTCACCCCTCCACTTT. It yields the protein CASSTQDSADSPLHF.

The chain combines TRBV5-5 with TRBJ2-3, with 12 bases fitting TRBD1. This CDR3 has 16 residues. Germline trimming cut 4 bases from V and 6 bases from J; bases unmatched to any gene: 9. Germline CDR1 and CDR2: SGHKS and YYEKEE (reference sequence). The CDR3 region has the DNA TGTGCCAGCAGCCCACCTACCGGGACAGGGGGCGATACGCAGTATTTT. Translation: CASSPPTGTGGDTQYF.

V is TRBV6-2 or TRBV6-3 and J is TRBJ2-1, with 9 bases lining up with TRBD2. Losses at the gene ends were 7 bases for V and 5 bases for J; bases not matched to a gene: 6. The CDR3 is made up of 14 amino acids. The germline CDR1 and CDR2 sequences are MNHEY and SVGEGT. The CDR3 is CASTTLAGNNEQFF. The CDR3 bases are TGTGCCAGCACCACCCTAGCGGGAAACAATGAGCAGTTCTTC.

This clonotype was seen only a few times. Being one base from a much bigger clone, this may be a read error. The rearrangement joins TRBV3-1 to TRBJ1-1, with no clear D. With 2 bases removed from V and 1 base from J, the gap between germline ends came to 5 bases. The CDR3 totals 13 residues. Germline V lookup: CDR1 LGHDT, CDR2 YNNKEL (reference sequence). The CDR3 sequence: CASSQNRNTEAFF. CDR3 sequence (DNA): TGTGCCAGCAGCCAAAACAGGAACACTGAAGCTTTCTTT.

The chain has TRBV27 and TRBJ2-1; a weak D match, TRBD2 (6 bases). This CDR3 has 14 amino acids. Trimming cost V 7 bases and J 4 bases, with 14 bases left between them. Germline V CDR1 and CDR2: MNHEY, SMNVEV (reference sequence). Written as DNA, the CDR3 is TGTGCCAGCACATCGAGGGACTCGTACAATGAGCAGTTCTTC. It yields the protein CASTSRDSYNEQFF.

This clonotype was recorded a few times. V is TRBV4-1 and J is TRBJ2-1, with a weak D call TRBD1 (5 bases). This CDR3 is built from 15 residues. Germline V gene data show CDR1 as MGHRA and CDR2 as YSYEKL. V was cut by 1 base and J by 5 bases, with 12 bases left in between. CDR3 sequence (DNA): TGCGCCAGCAGCCAAGCAGGGTGGCCGGACAATGAGCAGTTCTTC. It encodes CASSQAGWPDNEQFF.

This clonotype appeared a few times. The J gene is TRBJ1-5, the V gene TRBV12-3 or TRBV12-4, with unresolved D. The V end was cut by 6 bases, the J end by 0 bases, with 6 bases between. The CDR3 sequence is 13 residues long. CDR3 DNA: TGTGCCAGCAGGACATATAGCAATCAGCCCCAGCATTTT. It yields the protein CASRTYSNQPQHF.

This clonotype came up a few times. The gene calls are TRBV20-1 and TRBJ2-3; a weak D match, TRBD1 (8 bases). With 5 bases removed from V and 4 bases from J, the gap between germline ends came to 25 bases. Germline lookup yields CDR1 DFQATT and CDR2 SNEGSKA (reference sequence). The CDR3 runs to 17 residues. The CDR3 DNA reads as TGCAGTGCTCTAAACGACGACAGGGGCCGGGGGGCAGATACGCAGTATTTT. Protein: CSALNDDRGRGADTQYF.